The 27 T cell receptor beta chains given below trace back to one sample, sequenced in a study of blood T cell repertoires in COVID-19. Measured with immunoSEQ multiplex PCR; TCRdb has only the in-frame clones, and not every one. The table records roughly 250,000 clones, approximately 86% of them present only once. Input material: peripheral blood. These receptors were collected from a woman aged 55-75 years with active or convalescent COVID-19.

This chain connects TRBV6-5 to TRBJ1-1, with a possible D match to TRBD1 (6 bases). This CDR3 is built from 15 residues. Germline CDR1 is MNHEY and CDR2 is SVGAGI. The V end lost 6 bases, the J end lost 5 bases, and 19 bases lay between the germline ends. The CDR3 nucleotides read TGTGCCAGCAGCCCCCCAGGGGCGGGCCGGACTGAAGCTTTCTTT. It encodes CASSPPGAGRTEAFF.

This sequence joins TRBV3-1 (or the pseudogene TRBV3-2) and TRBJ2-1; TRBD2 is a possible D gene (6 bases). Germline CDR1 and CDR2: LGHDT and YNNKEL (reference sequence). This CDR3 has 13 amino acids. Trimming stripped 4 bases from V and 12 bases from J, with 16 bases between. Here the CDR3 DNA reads TGTGCCAGCAGCCCCGGGAGACTAATTCGGCAGTTCTTC. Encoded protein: CASSPGRLIRQFF.

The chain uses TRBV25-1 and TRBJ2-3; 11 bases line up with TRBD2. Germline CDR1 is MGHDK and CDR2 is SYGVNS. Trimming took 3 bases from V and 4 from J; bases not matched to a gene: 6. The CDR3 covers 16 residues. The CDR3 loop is CASSDLSGGVADTQYF. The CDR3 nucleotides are TGTGCCAGCAGTGACCTTAGCGGGGGGGTCGCAGATACGCAGTATTTT. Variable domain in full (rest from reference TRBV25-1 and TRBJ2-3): EADIYQTPRYLVIGTGKKITLECSQTMGHDKMYWYQQDPGMELHLIHYSYGVNSTEKGDLSSESTVSRIRTEHFPLTLESARPSHTSQYLCASSDLSGGVADTQYFGPGTRLTVL.

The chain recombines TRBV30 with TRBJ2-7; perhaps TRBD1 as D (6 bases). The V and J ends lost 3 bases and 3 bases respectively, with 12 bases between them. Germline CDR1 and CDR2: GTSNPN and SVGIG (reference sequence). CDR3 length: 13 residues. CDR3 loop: CAWRADRYYEQYF. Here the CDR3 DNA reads TGTGCCTGGAGAGCCGACAGGTACTACGAGCAGTACTTC.

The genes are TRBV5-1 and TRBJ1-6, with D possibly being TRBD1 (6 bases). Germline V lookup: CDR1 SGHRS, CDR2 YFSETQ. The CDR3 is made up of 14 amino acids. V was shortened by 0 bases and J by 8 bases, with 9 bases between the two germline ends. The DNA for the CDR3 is TGCGCCAGCAGCTTGGAGGGGGGGTATTCACCCCTCCACTTT. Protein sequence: CASSLEGGYSPLHF.

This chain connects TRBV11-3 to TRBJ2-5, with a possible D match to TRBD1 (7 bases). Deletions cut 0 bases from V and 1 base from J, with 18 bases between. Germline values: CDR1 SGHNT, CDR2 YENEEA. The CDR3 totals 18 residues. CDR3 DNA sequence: TGTGCCAGCAGCTTAGACCAAGGAGGGGGCCTTTCCCAAGAGACCCAGTACTTC. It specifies CASSLDQGGGLSQETQYF.

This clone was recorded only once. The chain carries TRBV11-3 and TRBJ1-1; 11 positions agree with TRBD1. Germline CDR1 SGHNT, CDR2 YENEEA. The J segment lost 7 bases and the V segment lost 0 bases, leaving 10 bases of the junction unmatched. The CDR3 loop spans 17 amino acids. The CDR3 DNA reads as TGTGCCAGCAGCTTAGAGGGGACCGGGACAGGGGGTGTTGAAGCTTTCTTT. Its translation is CASSLEGTGTGGVEAFF. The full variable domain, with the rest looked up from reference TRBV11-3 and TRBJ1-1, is EAGVVQSPRYKIIEKKQPVAFWCNPISGHNTLYWYLQNLGQGPELLIRYENEEAVDDSQLPKDRFSAERLKGVDSTLKIQPAELGDSAVYLCASSLEGTGTGGVEAFFGQGTRLTVV.

CDR3 loop: CASSPEFGAQFF. In DNA form, the CDR3 reads TGTGCCAGCTCACCAGAGTTCGGAGCTCAGTTCTTC. The rearrangement joins TRBV18 to TRBJ2-1; the D is unclear. Germline-derived CDR1 and CDR2 are KGHSH and LQKENI. This CDR3 has 12 residues. Trimming took 2 bases from V and 13 from J, leaving 12 bases between them.

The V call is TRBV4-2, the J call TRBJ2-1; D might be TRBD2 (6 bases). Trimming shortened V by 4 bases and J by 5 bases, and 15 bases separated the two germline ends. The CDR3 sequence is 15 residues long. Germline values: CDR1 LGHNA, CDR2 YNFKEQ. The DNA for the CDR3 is TGTGCCAGCAGCCTACGTGGGGGGACGAACAATGAGCAGTTCTTC. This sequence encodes CASSLRGGTNNEQFF.

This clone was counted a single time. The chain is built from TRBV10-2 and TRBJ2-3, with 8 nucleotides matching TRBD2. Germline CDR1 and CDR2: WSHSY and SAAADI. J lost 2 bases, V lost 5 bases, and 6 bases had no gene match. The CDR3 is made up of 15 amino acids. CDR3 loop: CASSRGAGATDTQYF. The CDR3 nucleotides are TGCGCCAGCAGTCGGGGAGCGGGGGCCACAGATACGCAGTATTTT.

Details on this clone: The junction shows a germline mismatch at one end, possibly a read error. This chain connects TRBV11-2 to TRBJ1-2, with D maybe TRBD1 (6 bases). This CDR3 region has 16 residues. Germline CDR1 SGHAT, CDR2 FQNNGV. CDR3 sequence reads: CASSLGQGTNLDGCTF. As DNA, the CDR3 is TGTGCCAGCAGCTTAGGACAAGGGACAAATCTCGATGGCTGCACCTTC.

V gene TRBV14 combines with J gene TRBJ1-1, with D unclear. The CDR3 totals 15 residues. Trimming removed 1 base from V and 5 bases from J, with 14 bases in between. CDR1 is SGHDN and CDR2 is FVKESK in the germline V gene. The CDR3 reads CASSQGAGKWTEAFF. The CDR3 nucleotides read TGTGCCAGCAGCCAAGGGGCGGGGAAATGGACTGAAGCTTTCTTT.

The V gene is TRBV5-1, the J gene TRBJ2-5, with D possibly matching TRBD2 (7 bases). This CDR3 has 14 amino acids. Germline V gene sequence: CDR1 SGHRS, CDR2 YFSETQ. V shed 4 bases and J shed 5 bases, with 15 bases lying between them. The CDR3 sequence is CASSNPGGRETQYF. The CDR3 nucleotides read TGCGCCAGCAGCAACCCCGGGGGGCGTGAGACCCAGTACTTC.

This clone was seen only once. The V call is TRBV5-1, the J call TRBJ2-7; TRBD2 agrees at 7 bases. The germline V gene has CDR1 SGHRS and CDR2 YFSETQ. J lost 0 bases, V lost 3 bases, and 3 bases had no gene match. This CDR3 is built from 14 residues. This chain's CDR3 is CASSWEGLSYEQYF. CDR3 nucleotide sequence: TGCGCCAGCAGCTGGGAGGGGCTCTCCTACGAGCAGTACTTC.

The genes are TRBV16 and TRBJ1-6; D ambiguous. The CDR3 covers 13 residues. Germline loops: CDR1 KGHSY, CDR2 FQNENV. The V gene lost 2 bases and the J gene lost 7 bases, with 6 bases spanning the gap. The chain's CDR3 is CASSQVMNSPLHF. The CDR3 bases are TGTGCCAGCAGCCAAGTAATGAATTCACCCCTCCACTTT. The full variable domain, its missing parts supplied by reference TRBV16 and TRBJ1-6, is GEEVAQTPKHLVRGEGQKAKLYCAPIKGHSYVFWYQQVLKNEFKFLISFQNENVFDETGMPKERFSAKCLPNSPCSLEIQATKLEDSAVYFCASSQVMNSPLHFGNGTRLTVT.

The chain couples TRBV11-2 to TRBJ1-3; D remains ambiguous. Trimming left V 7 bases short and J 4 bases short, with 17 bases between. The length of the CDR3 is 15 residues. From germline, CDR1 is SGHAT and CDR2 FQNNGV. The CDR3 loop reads CASTHPRESGNTIYF. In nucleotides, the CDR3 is TGTGCCAGCACCCACCCTCGAGAGTCGGGAAACACCATATATTTT.

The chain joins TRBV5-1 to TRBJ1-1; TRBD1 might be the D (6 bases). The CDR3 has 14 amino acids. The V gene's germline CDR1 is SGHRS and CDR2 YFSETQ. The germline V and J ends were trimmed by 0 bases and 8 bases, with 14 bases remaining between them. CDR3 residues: CASSLEGTGTEAFF. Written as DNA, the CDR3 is TGCGCCAGCAGCTTGGAGGGCACAGGGACCGAAGCTTTCTTT.

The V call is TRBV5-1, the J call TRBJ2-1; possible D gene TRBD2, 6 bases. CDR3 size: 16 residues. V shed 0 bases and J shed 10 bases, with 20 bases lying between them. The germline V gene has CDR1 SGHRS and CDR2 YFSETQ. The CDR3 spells CASSLAPGATTLEQFF. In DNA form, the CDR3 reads TGCGCCAGCAGCTTGGCCCCGGGAGCAACAACCCTCGAGCAGTTCTTC.

The CDR3 reads CATSRGTGQGASYEQYF. Written as DNA, the CDR3 is TGTGCCACCAGCAGAGGGACGGGACAGGGGGCCTCCTACGAGCAGTACTTC. This chain uses TRBV15 with TRBJ2-7; 12 bases map to TRBD1. J lost 0 bases, V lost 1 base, and 4 bases had no gene match. Germline V gene sequence: CDR1 LNHNV, CDR2 YYDKDF (reference sequence). The CDR3 is 17 amino acids.

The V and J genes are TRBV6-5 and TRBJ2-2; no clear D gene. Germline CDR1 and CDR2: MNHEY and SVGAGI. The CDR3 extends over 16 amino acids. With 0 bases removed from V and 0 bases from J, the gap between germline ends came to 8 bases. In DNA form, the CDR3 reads TGTGCCAGCAGTTACTCGCGTGATTCGAACACCGGGGAGCTGTTTTTT. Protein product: CASSYSRDSNTGELFF.

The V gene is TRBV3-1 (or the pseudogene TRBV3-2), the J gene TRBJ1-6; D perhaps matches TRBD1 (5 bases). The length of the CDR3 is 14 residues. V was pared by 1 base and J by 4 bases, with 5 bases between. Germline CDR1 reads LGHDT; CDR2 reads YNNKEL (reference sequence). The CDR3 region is CASSQAGYNSPLHF. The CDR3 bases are TGTGCCAGCAGCCAAGCAGGGTATAATTCACCCCTCCACTTT.

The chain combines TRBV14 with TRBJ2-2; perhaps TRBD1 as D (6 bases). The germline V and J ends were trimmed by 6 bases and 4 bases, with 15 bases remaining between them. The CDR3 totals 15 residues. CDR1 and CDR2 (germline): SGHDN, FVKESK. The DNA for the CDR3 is TGTGCCAGCAGACCTACAGGGTTAACCACCGGGGAGCTGTTTTTT. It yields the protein CASRPTGLTTGELFF.

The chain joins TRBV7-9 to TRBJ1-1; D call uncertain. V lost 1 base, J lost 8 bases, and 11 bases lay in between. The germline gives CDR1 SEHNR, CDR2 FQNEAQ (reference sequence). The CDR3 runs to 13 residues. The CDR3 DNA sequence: TGTGCCAGCAGCTTAGTTCGCGATTCAGAAGCTTTCTTT. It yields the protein CASSLVRDSEAFF.

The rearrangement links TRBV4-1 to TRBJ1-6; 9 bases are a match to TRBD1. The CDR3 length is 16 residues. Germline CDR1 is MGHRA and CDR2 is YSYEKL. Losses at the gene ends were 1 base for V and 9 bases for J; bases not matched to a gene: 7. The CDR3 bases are TGCGCCAGCAGCCAAGTGCAGGGACAGGGTACTTCACCCCTCCACTTT. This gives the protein CASSQVQGQGTSPLHF.

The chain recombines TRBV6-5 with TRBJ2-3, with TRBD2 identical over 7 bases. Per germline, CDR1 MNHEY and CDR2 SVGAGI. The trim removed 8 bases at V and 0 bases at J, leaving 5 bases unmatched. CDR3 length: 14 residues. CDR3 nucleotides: TGTGCCAGCCAGCGGGGTCTTAGCACAGATACGCAGTATTTT. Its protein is CASQRGLSTDTQYF.

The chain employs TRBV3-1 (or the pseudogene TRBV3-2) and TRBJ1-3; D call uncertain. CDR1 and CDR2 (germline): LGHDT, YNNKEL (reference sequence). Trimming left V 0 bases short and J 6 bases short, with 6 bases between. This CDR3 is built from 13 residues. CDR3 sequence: CASSQDSENTIYF. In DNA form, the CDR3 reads TGTGCCAGCAGCCAAGATAGCGAAAACACCATATATTTT.

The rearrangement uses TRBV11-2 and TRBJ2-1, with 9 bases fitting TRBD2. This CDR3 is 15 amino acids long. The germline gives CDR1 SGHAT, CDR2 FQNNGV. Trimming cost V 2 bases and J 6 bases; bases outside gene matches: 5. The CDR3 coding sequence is TGTGCCAGCAGCTTAAGCGGGAGGTGGGGCAATGAGCAGTTCTTC. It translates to CASSLSGRWGNEQFF. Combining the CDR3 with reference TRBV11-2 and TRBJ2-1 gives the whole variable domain EAGVAQSPRYKIIEKRQSVAFWCNPISGHATLYWYQQILGQGPKLLIQFQNNGVVDDSQLPKDRFSAERLKGVDSTLKIQPAKLEDSAVYLCASSLSGRWGNEQFFGPGTRLTVL.